This is a list of T cell receptor beta chains from one sample in a study of blood T cell repertoires in COVID-19. TCRdb's table, derived via immunoSEQ multiplex PCR, lists solely in-frame clones and lacks some. Among about 170,000 clones listed, approximately 90% were seen once. Sequencing input: peripheral blood. All receptors derive from a man aged 18-30 years with COVID-19, enrolled during active disease. The CDR3 runs from the conserved cysteine through the conserved F or W. D genes are given only for firm matches. Size values are once, few and many counts, or a class for expanded clones, and some rows have none.

TRBV4-1,NA,TRBJ2-2,TRBD2,TGCGCCAGCAGCCGACAAAGGGCTAGCGGGAGGGCCACAAACGGGGAGCTGTTTTTT,CASSRQRASGRATNGELFF
TRBV7-2,NA,TRBJ2-3,TRBD2,TGTGCCAGCAGCCCCGGGACTAGCGGGAGTTACACAGATACGCAGTATTTT,CASSPGTSGSYTDTQYF
TRBV7-3,once,TRBJ1-6,TRBD1,TGTGCCAGCAGCTTAAAGGGACAGTCTAGTTCACCCCTCCACTTT,CASSLKGQSSSPLHF
TRBV7-6,NA,TRBJ1-5,NA,TGTGCCAGCAGCTTAGCGGACAGCCCCAATCAGCCCCAGCATTTT,CASSLADSPNQPQHF
TRBV28,NA,TRBJ2-7,NA,TGTGCCAGCGAAACATTGACAGGCTTCTACGAGCAGTACTTC,CASETLTGFYEQYF
TRBV30,NA,TRBJ1-1,NA,TGTGCCTGGAGTGTACAGTTATCTGAAGCTTTCTTT,CAWSVQLSEAFF
TRBV11-2,NA,TRBJ2-1,NA,TGTGCCAGCAGCTTAGAGCACAGCTACAATGAGCAGTTCTTC,CASSLEHSYNEQFF
TRBV11-2,NA,TRBJ2-7,TRBD1,TGTGCCAGCGCCCTGGCAGGGGGCTCTTACGAGCAGTACTTC,CASALAGGSYEQYF
TRBV30,NA,TRBJ1-6,NA,TGTGCCTGGAGTGTAGGAACAGACAATTCACCCCTCCACTTT,CAWSVGTDNSPLHF
TRBV7-9,once,TRBJ1-2,NA,TGTGCCAGCAGCTTAGCGCCGTCAGGCCGGGAGGAGGATGGCTACACCTTC,CASSLAPSGREEDGYTF
TRBV23-1,NA,TRBJ1-2,TRBD1,TGCGCCAGCAGTCAATCAGGATTCGGGACAGCTTTTGTTACCTATGGCTACACCTTC,CASSQSGFGTAFVTYGYTF
TRBV2,NA,TRBJ2-3,NA,TGTGCCAGCAGTATCGTGGCAGGGCGGACAGATACGCAGTATTTT,CASSIVAGRTDTQYF
TRBV2,NA,TRBJ2-7,NA,TGTGCCAGCACCGGGGGTCCAGGAGAGCAAATCCCCCCCTACGAGCAGTACTTC,CASTGGPGEQIPPYEQYF
TRBV15,NA,TRBJ1-2,NA,TGTGCCACCAGCAGAGACCTCAGGGGCCCAAGCCTCTATGGCTACACCTTC,CATSRDLRGPSLYGYTF
TRBV2,once,TRBJ2-1,NA,TGTGCCAGCAGTGAGAAAACTAGTAGGAATGAGCAGTTCTTC,CASSEKTSRNEQFF
TRBV5-6,NA,TRBJ2-3,NA,TGTGCCAGCAGCTTGGGTCAGAATACGCAGTATTTT,CASSLGQNTQYF
TRBV4-1,NA,TRBJ1-1,NA,TGCGCCAGCAGCCCGACCCGGGGCACTGAAGCTTTCTTT,CASSPTRGTEAFF
TRBV11-2,NA,TRBJ1-5,TRBD1,TGTGCCAGCAGCTTAGCGACAGGGACTCAGCCCCAGCATTTT,CASSLATGTQPQHF
TRBV19,NA,TRBJ2-1,NA,TGTGCCAGTAGAAGGGGGGGTGCCTACAATGAGCAGTTCTTC,CASRRGGAYNEQFF
TRBV4-3,NA,TRBJ1-1,NA,TGCGCCAGCAGCCAATCAACGGTGAGGGAAGCTTTCTTT,CASSQSTVREAFF
TRBV28,NA,TRBJ2-1,TRBD2,TGTGCCAGCAAAAGAGCGGGAGGGACACCCTACAATGAGCAGTTCTTC,CASKRAGGTPYNEQFF
TRBV19,NA,TRBJ1-2,TRBD1,TGTGCCAGTAGTACGGGGACAGGGGATGGCTACACCTTC,CASSTGTGDGYTF
TRBV24-1,NA,TRBJ2-1,TRBD2,TGTGCCACCAGTGATCCCGTTCGGGACTACTACAATGAGCAGTTCTTC,CATSDPVRDYYNEQFF
TRBV19,NA,TRBJ2-7,NA,TGTGCCAGTAGTATAGGAGCCGACTCCTACGAGCAGTACTTC,CASSIGADSYEQYF
TRBV24-1,NA,TRBJ1-5,NA,TGTGCCACCAGTGCAGACAGTATGAATCAGCCCCAGCATTTT,CATSADSMNQPQHF
TRBV6-1,NA,TRBJ2-7,NA,TGTGCCAGCAGTGAGAGGGGGTCACCCTACGAGCAGTACTTC,CASSERGSPYEQYF